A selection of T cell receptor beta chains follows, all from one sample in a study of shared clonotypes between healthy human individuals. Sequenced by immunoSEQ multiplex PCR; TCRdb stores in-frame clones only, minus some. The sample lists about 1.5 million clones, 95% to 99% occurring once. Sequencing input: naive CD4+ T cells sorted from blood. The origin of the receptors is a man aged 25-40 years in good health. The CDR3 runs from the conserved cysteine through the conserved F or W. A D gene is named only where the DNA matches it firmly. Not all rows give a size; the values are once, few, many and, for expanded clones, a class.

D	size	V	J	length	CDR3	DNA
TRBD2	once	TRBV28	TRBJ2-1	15	CASSQSGTSRHEQFF	TGTGCCAGCAGCCAAAGCGGGACCTCCCGTCATGAGCAGTTCTTC
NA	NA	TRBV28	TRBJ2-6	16	CASSSGDLSGANVLTF	TGTGCCAGCAGTTCGGGGGACCTCTCTGGGGCCAACGTCCTGACTTTC
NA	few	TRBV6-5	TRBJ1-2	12	CASTRGRFGYTF	TGTGCCAGCACTAGGGGCAGATTCGGCTACACCTTC
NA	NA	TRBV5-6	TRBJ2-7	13	CASSLQGFDEQYF	TGTGCCAGCAGCTTACAGGGTTTCGACGAGCAGTACTTC
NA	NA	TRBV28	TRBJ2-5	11	CATMGGKRGYF	TGTGCCACCATGGGGGGAAAGCGAGGGTACTTC
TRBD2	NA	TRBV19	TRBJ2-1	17	CASSIEGLAGAYNEQFF	TGTGCCAGTAGTATAGAGGGACTAGCGGGAGCCTACAATGAGCAGTTCTTC
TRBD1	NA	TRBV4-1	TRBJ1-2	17	CASSQDPRTGDVRGYTF	TGCGCCAGCAGCCAAGATCCCAGGACAGGGGATGTTCGTGGCTACACCTTC
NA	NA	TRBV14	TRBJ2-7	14	CASSQPGQFYEQYF	TGTGCCAGCAGCCAACCCGGACAGTTCTACGAGCAGTACTTC
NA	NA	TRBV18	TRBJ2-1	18	CASSLLAAGGGSYNEQFF	TGTGCCAGCTCACTCCTGGCCGCCGGCGGAGGCTCCTACAATGAGCAGTTCTTC
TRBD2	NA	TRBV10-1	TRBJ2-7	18	CASSESLGTSGSSYEQYF	TGCGCCAGCAGTGAGTCCCTAGGGACTAGCGGGAGTTCCTACGAGCAGTACTTC
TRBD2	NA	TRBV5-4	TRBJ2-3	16	CASRPLSGRATDTQYF	TGTGCCAGCAGACCCCTAAGCGGGAGGGCTACAGATACGCAGTATTTT
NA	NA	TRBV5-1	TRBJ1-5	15	CASSLEGLGNQPQHF	TGCGCCAGCAGCTTGGAGGGGTTAGGCAATCAGCCCCAGCATTTT
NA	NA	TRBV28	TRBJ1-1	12	CASSFVNTEAFF	TGTGCCAGCAGTTTCGTGAACACTGAAGCTTTCTTT
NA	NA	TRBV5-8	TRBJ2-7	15	CASSLVWGGLRGQYF	TGTGCCAGCAGCTTGGTTTGGGGAGGCCTTCGTGGGCAGTACTTC
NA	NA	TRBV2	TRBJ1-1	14	CASTSATLNTEAFF	TGTGCCAGCACCTCGGCCACGCTGAACACTGAAGCTTTCTTT
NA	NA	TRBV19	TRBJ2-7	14	CASSIAGGPYEQYF	TGTGCCAGTAGTATAGCGGGGGGCCCCTACGAGCAGTACTTC
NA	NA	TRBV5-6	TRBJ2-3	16	CASSLIHAGSTDTQYF	TGTGCCAGCAGCTTGATTCACGCGGGAAGCACAGATACGCAGTATTTT
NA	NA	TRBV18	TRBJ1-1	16	CASSPLNSASYTEAFF	TGTGCCAGCTCACCTTTAAACAGTGCCTCTTACACTGAAGCTTTCTTT
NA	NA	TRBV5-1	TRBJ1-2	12	CASSLQGRGYTF	TGCGCCAGCAGCTTACAGGGCCGCGGCTACACCTTC
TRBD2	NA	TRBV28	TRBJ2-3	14	CASSLPGTSRTQYF	TGTGCCAGCAGCCTTCCCGGGACTAGTAGGACGCAGTATTTT
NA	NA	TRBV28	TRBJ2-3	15	CASSLLALYTDTQYF	TGTGCCAGCAGTTTATTGGCCTTATATACAGATACGCAGTATTTT
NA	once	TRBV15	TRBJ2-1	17	CATSRDPRGFSYNEQFF	TGTGCCACCAGCAGAGATCCCCGGGGTTTCTCCTACAATGAGCAGTTCTTC
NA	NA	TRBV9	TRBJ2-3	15	CASSVGGVGTDTQYF	TGTGCCAGCAGCGTAGGAGGAGTCGGCACAGATACGCAGTATTTT
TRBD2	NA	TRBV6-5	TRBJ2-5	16	CASSYSGGTARETQYF	TGTGCCAGCAGTTACTCGGGGGGGACGGCTAGGGAGACCCAGTACTTC
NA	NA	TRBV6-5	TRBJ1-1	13	CASSRAAHTEAFF	TGTGCCAGCAGCAGGGCTGCGCACACTGAAGCTTTCTTT
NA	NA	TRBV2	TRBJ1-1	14	CASSDDRSYTEAFF	TGTGCCAGCAGTGATGACAGGTCATACACTGAAGCTTTCTTT
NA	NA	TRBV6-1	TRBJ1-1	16	CASSEALAGMNTEAFF	TGTGCCAGCAGTGAAGCGCTTGCTGGGATGAACACTGAAGCTTTCTTT
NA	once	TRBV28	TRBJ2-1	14	CASSFAAHYNEQFF	TGTGCCAGCAGTTTTGCGGCTCACTACAATGAGCAGTTCTTC
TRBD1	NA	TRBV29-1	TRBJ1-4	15	CSVDTGGRGEEKLFF	TGCAGCGTTGATACCGGCGGCAGGGGGGAAGAAAAACTGTTTTTT
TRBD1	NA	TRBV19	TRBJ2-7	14	CASSRTGVIGEQYF	TGTGCCAGTAGTAGGACAGGGGTGATTGGCGAGCAGTACTTC
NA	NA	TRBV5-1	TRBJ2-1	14	CASSLASSYNEQFF	TGCGCCAGCAGCTTGGCCAGTAGCTACAATGAGCAGTTCTTC
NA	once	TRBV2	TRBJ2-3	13	CASTTERGDTQYF	TGTGCCAGCACGACAGAGCGCGGAGATACGCAGTATTTT
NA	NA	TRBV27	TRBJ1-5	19	CASSSTPKGGRYHNQPQHF	TGTGCCAGCAGTTCAACCCCGAAGGGGGGGAGATACCACAATCAGCCCCAGCATTTT
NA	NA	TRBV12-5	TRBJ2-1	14	CASGRGAAYNEQFF	TGTGCTAGTGGAAGAGGGGCGGCCTACAATGAGCAGTTCTTC
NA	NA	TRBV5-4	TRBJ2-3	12	CASTKPRDTQYF	TGTGCCAGCACAAAACCTCGTGATACGCAGTATTTT
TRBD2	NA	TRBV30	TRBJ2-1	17	CAWSGERTSGQNNEQFF	TGTGCCTGGAGTGGAGAACGGACTAGCGGCCAGAACAATGAGCAGTTCTTC
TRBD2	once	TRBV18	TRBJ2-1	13	CASSPGTSGEQFF	TGTGCCAGCTCCCCCGGGACTAGCGGAGAGCAGTTCTTC
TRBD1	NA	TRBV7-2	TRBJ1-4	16	CASSFEGAATNEKLFF	TGTGCCAGCAGCTTCGAGGGGGCAGCAACTAATGAAAAACTGTTTTTT
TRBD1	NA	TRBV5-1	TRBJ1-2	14	CASTLGTGKDGYTF	TGCGCCAGCACCCTGGGGACAGGGAAAGATGGCTACACCTTC
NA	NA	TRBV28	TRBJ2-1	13	CASSVDRDNEQFF	TGTGCCAGCAGTGTGGACAGAGACAATGAGCAGTTCTTC
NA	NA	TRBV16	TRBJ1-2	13	CASSLDKNYGYTF	TGTGCCAGCAGCTTGGACAAGAACTATGGCTACACCTTC
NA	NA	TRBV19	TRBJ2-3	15	CASSMGLISTDTQYF	TGTGCCAGTAGTATGGGGCTTATAAGCACAGATACGCAGTATTTT
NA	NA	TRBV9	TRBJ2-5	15	CASSVSPRLGETQYF	TGTGCCAGCAGCGTGTCCCCGCGGCTGGGAGAGACCCAGTACTTC
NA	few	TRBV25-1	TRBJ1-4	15	CASSGVGEENEKLFF	TGTGCCAGCAGTGGGGTCGGGGAGGAGAATGAAAAACTGTTTTTT
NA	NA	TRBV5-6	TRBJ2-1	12	CASSWVVNEQFF	TGTGCCAGCAGCTGGGTTGTCAATGAGCAGTTCTTC
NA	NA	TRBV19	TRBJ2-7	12	CASRADSYEQYF	TGTGCCAGCCGGGCGGATTCCTACGAGCAGTACTTC
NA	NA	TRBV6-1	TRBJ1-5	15	CASSAGHAGNQPQHF	TGTGCCAGCAGTGCTGGACACGCGGGCAATCAGCCCCAGCATTTT
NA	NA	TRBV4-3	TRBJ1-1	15	CASSKGAGYGTEAFF	TGCGCCAGCAGCAAAGGGGCGGGGTATGGGACTGAAGCTTTCTTT
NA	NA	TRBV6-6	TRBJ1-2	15	CASSYSGGPNYGYTF	TGTGCCAGCAGTTACTCGGGGGGACCTAACTATGGCTACACCTTC
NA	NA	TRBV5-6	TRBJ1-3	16	CASSLGLISSGNTIYF	TGTGCCAGCAGCCTAGGACTCATAAGCTCTGGAAACACCATATATTTT
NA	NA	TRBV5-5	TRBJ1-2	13	CASSMQGFYGYTF	TGTGCCAGCAGCATGCAGGGCTTCTATGGCTACACCTTC